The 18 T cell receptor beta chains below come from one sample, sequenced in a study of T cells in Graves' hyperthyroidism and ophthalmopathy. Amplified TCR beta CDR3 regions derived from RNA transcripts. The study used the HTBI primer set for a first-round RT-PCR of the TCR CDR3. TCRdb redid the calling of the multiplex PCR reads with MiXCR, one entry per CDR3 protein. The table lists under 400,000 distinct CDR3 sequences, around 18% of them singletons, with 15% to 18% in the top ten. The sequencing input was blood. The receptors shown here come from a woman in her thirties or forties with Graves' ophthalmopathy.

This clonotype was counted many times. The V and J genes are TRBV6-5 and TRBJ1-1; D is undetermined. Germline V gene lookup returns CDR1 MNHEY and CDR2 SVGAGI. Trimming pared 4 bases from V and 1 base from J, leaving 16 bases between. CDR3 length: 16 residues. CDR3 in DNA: TGTGCCAGCAGTTGGGATTTGGTGTCCGAGAACACTGAAGCTTTCTTT. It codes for CASSWDLVSENTEAFF.

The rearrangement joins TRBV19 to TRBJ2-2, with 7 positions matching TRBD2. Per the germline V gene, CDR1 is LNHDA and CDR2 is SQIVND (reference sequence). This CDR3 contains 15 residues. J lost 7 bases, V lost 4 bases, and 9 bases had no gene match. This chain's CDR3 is CASSRAGEIGGELFF. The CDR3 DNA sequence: TGTGCCAGTAGTAGGGCGGGAGAAATCGGCGGGGAGCTGTTTTTT.

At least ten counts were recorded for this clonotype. The CDR3 reads CSAPRPYTSYEQYF. The CDR3 coding sequence is TGCAGTGCTCCCAGACCTTACACAAGCTACGAGCAGTACTTC. The chain recombines TRBV20-1 with TRBJ2-7; D not certain. Germline V gene sequence: CDR1 DFQATT, CDR2 SNEGSKA (reference sequence). The V end lost 5 bases, the J end lost 3 bases, and 17 bases lay between the germline ends. There are 14 residues in the CDR3.

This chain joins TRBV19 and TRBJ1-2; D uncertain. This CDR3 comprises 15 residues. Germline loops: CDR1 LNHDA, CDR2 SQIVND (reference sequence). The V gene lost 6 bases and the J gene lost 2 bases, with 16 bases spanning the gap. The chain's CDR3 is CASSDLKRLNYGYTF. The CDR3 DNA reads TGTGCCAGTAGCGACCTTAAACGGCTCAACTATGGCTACACCTTC.

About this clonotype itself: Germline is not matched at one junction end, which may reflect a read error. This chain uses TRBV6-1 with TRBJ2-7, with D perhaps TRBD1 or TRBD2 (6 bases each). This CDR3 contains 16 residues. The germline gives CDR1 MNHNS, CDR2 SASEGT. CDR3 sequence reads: CASTPRGEDGGGELYF. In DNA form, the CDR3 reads TGTGCCAGCACCCCCAGAGGGGAAGACGGGGGCGGGGAGCTGTACTTC.

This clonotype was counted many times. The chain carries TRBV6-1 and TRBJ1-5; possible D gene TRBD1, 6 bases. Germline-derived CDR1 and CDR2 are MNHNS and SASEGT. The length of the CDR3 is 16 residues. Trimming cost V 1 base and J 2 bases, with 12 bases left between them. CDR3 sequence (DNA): TGTGCCAGCAGTGAAGGGAGGGGGGGCCGCAATCAGCCCCAGCATTTT. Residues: CASSEGRGGRNQPQHF.

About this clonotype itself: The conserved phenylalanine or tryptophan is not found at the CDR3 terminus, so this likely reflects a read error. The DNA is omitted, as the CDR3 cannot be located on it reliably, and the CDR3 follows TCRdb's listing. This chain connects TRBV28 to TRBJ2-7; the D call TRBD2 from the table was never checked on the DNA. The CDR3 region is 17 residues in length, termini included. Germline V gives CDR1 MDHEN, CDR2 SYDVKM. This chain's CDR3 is CASSLRGLALSSYEQCL.

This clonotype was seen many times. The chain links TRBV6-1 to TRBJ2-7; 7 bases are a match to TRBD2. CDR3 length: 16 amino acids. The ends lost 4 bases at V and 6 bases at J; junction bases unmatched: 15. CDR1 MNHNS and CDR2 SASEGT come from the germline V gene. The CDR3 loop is CASSGEGREYYREQYF. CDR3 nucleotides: TGTGCCAGCAGTGGAGAAGGGCGGGAGTACTACCGCGAGCAGTACTTC.

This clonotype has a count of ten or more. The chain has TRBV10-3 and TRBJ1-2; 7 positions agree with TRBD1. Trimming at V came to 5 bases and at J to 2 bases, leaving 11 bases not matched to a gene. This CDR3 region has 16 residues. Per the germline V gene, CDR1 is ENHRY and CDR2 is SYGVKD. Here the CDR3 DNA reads TGTGCCATCAGTTTGGGACAGTCCACTCAAAACTATGGCTACACCTTC. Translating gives CAISLGQSTQNYGYTF.

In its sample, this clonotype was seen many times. CDR3 residues: CASSLGAGEQYF. CDR3 DNA: TGTGCCAGCAGCTTGGGGGCCGGAGAGCAGTACTTC. The chain links TRBV11-2 to TRBJ2-7, with D perhaps TRBD1 (6 bases). This CDR3 is built from 12 residues. The germline V gene has CDR1 SGHAT and CDR2 FQNNGV. The V and J ends lost 3 bases and 7 bases respectively, with 10 bases between them.

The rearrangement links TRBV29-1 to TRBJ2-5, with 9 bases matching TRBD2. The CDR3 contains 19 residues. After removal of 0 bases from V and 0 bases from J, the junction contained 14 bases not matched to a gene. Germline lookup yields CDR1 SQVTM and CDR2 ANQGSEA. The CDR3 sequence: CSVEEPGAGGLGYQETQYF. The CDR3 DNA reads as TGCAGCGTTGAAGAGCCCGGGGCGGGGGGGCTCGGGTACCAAGAGACCCAGTACTTC.

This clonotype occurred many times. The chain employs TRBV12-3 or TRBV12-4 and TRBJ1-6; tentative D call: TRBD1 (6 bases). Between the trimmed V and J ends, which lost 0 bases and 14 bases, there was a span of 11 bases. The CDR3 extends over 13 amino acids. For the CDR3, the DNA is TGTGCCAGCAGTTTAGCTACAGGGACTTCCCTCCACTTT. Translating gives CASSLATGTSLHF.

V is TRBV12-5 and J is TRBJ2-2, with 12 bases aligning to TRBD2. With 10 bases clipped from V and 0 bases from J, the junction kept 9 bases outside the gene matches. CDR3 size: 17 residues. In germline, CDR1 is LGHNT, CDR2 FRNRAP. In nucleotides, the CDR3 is TGTGCTAACCTGACTAGCGGGAGCCCGGCGAACACCGGGGAGCTGTTTTTT. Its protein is CANLTSGSPANTGELFF.

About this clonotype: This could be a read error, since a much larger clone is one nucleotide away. This CDR3 reads CASGPADTGKLFF. The DNA of the CDR3 is TGTGCTAGTGGACCAGCGGACACCGGGAAGCTGTTTTTT. The chain is built from TRBV12-5 and TRBJ2-2; TRBD1 or TRBD2 may be the D gene (5 bases each). The CDR3 is made up of 13 amino acids. Germline lookup yields CDR1 LGHNT and CDR2 FRNRAP.

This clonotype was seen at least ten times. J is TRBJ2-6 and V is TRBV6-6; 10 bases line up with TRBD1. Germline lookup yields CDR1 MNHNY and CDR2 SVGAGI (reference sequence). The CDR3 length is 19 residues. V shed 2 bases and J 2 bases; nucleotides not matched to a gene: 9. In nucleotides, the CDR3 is TGTGCCAGCAGTTACCGTAGACAGGGGGCGACGACTGGGGCCAACGTCCTGACTTTC. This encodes CASSYRRQGATTGANVLTF.

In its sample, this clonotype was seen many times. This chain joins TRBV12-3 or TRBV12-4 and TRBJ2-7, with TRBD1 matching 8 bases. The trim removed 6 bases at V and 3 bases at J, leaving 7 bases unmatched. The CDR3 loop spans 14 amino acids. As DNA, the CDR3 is TGTGCCAGCAGCCGGGACAGGATCTACTACGAGCAGTACTTC. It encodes CASSRDRIYYEQYF.

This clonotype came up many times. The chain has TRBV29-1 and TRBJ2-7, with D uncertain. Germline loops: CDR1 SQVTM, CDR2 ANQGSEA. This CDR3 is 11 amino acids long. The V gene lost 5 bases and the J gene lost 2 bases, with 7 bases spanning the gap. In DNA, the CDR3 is TGCAGCGTTCTCTTTACCTACGAGCAGTACTTC. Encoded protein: CSVLFTYEQYF.

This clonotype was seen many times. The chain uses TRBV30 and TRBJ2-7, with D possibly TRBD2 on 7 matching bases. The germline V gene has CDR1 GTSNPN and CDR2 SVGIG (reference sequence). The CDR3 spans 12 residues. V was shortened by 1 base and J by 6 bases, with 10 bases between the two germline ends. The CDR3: CAWSAGGPEQYF. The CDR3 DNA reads TGTGCCTGGAGTGCGGGGGGCCCCGAGCAGTACTTC.